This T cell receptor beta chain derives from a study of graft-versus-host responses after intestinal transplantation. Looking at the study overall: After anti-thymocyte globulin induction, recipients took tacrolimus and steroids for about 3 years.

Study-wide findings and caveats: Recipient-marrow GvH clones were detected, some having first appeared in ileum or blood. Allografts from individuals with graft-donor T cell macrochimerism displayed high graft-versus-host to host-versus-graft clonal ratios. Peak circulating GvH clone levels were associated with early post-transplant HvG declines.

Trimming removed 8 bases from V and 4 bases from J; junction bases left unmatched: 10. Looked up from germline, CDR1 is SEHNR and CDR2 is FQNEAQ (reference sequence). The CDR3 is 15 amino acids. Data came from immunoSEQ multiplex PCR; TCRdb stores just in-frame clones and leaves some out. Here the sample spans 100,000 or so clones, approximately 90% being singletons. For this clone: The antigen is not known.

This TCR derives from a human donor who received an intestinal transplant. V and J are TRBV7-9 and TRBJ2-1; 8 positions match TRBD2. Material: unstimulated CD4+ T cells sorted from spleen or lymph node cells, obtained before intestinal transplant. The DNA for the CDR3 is TGTGCCAGCCGCCCGGGACTAGGACCTTACAATGAGCAGTTCTTC. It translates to CASRPGLGPYNEQFF.